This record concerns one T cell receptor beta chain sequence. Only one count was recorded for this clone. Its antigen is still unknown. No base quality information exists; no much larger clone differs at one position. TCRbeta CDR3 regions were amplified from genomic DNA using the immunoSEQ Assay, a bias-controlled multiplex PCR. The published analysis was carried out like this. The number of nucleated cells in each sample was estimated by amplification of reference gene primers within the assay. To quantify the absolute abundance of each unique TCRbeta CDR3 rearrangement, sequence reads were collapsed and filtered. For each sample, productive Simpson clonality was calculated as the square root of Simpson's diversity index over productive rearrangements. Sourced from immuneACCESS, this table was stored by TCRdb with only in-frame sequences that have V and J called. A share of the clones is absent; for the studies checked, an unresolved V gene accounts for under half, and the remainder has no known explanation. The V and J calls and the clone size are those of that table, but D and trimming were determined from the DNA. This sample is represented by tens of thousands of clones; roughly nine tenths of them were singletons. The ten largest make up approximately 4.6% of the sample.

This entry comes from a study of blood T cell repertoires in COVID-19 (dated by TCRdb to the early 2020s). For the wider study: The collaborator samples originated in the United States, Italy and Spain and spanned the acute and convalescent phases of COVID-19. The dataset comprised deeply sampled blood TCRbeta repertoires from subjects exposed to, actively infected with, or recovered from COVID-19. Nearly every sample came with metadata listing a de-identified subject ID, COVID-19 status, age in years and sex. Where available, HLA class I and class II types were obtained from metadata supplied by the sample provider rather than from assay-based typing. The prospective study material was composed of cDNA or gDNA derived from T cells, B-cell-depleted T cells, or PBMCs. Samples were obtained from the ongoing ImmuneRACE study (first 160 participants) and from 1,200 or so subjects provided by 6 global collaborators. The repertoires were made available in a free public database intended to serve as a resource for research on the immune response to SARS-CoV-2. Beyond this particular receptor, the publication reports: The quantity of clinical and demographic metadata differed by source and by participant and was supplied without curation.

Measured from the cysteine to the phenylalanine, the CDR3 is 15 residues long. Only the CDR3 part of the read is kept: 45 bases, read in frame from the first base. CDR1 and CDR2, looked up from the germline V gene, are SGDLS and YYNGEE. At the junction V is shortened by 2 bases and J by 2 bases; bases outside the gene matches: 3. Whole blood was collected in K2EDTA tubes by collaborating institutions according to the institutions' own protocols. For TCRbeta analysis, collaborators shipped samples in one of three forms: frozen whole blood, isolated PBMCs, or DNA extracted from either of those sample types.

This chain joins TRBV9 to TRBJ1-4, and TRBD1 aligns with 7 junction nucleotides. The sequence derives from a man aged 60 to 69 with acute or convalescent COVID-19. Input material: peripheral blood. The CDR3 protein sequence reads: CASSVRGRTNEKLFF. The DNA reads TGTGCCAGCAGCGTCAGGGGGAGGACTAATGAAAAACTGTTTTTT.